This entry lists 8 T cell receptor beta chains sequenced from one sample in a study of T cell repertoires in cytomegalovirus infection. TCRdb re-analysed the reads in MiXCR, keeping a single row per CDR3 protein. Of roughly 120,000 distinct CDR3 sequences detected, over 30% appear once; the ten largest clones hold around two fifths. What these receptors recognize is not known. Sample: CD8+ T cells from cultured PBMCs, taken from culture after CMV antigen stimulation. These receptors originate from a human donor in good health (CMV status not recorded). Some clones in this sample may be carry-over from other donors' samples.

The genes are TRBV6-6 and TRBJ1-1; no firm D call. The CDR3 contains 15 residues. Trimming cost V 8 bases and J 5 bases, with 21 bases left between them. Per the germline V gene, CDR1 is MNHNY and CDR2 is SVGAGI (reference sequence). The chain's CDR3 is CASGLGWARGTEAFF. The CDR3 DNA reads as TGTGCCAGCGGTTTGGGGTGGGCCCGGGGTACTGAAGCTTTCTTT.

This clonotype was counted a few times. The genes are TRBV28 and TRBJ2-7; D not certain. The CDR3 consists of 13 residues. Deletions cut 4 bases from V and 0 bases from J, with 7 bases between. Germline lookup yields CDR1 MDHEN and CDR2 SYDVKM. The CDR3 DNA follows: TGTGCCAGCAGTTGGACGCGCTCCTACGAGCAGTACTTC. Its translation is CASSWTRSYEQYF.

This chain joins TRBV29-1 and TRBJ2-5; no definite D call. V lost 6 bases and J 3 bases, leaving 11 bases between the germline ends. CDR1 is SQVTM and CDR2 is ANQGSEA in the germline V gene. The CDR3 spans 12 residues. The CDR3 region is CSVDGRKETQYF. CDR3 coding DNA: TGCAGCGTCGACGGACGGAAAGAGACCCAGTACTTC.

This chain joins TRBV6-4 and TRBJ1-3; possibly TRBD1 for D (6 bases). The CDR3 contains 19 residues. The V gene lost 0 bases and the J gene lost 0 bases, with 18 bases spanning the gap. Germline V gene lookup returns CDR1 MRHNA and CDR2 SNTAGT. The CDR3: CASSDSAGTLPTSGNTIYF. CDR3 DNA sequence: TGTGCCAGCAGTGACTCGGCGGGGACACTCCCCACCTCTGGAAACACCATATATTTT.

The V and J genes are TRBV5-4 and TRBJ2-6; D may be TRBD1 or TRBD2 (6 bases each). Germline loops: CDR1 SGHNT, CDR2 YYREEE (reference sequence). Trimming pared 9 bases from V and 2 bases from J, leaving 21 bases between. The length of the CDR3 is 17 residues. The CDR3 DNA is TGTGCCACACTGGGGCAGTTTGGGGGGCCTGGGGCCAACGTCCTGACTTTC. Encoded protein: CATLGQFGGPGANVLTF.

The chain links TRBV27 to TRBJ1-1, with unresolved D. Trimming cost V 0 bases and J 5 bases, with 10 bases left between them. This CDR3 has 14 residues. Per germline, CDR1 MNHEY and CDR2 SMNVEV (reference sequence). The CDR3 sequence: CASSLSDGGTEAFF. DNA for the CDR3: TGTGCCAGCAGTTTATCGGACGGTGGGACTGAAGCTTTCTTT.

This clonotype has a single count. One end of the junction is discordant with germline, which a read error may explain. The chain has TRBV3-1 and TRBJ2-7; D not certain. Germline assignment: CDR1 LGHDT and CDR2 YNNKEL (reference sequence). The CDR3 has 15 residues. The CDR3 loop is CACSHSPAPSYEQYF. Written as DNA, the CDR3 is TGTGCCTGCAGCCATAGCCCGGCTCCATCCTACGAGCAGTACTTC.

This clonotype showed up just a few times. The CDR3 is CASSQTGRTGKGADTQYF. DNA for the CDR3: TGTGCCAGCAGCCAAACCGGCAGGACAGGGAAAGGCGCAGATACGCAGTATTTT. This chain links TRBV14 with TRBJ2-3; 8 nucleotides agree with TRBD1. Trimming at V came to 2 bases and at J to 4 bases, leaving 14 bases not matched to a gene. CDR1 and CDR2 (germline): SGHDN, FVKESK. The CDR3 spans 18 residues.